These T cell receptor beta chains were read from a single sample in a study of T cells in Graves' hyperthyroidism and ophthalmopathy. TCRdb re-derived calls from the multiplex PCR reads in MiXCR, one entry per CDR3 protein. Seen here are fewer than 350,000 distinct CDR3 sequences, about an eighth observed once, and the top ten hold 6.5% to 10%. The material sequenced was blood. The receptors were gathered from a woman in her 30s with Graves' hyperthyroidism that later progressed to Graves' ophthalmopathy. CDR3s include the opening cysteine and the closing phenylalanine or tryptophan. The order of the fields is clone size, V gene, J gene, D gene, CDR3 DNA, CDR3 protein. D genes are given only for firm matches. Clone size is stated in some rows and not others, as once, few, many or a class when expanded.

clone size: NA
V gene: TRBV11-2
J gene: TRBJ2-7
D gene: NA
CDR3 DNA: TGTGCCAGCAAGCTGGGTGGCGGATCCTACGAGCAGTACTTC
CDR3 protein: CASKLGGGSYEQYF

clone size: many
V gene: TRBV7-2
J gene: TRBJ2-3
D gene: NA
CDR3 DNA: TGTGCCAGCAGCTTACAGGCCACAGATACGCAGTATTTT
CDR3 protein: CASSLQATDTQYF

clone size: many
V gene: TRBV6-6
J gene: TRBJ1-1
D gene: NA
CDR3 DNA: TGTGCCAGCAGTTACCCGAACACCGGTGAAGCTTTCTTT
CDR3 protein: CASSYPNTGEAFF

clone size: many
V gene: TRBV18
J gene: TRBJ2-5
D gene: NA
CDR3 DNA: TGTGCCAGCTCACCGAGGTCAAGTTCACAAGAGACCCAGTACTTC
CDR3 protein: CASSPRSSSQETQYF

clone size: many
V gene: TRBV7-3
J gene: TRBJ2-7
D gene: NA
CDR3 DNA: TGTGCCAGCAGCTTATCGGGCGGGAACTCCTACGAGCAGTACTTC
CDR3 protein: CASSLSGGNSYEQYF

clone size: many
V gene: TRBV30
J gene: TRBJ1-2
D gene: NA
CDR3 DNA: TGTGCCTGGAGGACTTATAACTATGGCTACACCTTC
CDR3 protein: CAWRTYNYGYTF

clone size: many
V gene: TRBV7-9
J gene: TRBJ2-2
D gene: NA
CDR3 DNA: TGTGCCAGCAGCTTACCGGAAAATTCGAACACCGGGGAGCTGTTTTTT
CDR3 protein: CASSLPENSNTGELFF

clone size: many
V gene: TRBV6-1
J gene: TRBJ1-5
D gene: NA
CDR3 DNA: TGTGCCAGCAGTGAAAGTCAGGGAGGCAGACAGCCCCAGCATTTT
CDR3 protein: CASSESQGGRQPQHF

clone size: many
V gene: TRBV11-2
J gene: TRBJ2-5
D gene: NA
CDR3 DNA: TGTGCCACCCTCAGTAACCAAGAGACCCAGTACTTC
CDR3 protein: CATLSNQETQYF

clone size: many
V gene: TRBV6-1
J gene: TRBJ2-3
D gene: TRBD2
CDR3 DNA: TGTGCCAGCGGACCAACTAGCGGGAGCACAGATACGCAGTATTTT
CDR3 protein: CASGPTSGSTDTQYF

clone size: NA
V gene: TRBV4-3
J gene: TRBJ2-1
D gene: NA
CDR3 DNA: TGCGCCAGCAGCCAAGCGGTCCAGCGCCCGTTACAGTTCTTC
CDR3 protein: CASSQAVQRPLQFF

clone size: many
V gene: TRBV27
J gene: TRBJ1-4
D gene: TRBD1
CDR3 DNA: TGTGCCAGCAGTCCGGGACAGTACCATGAAAAACTGTTTTTT
CDR3 protein: CASSPGQYHEKLFF

clone size: NA
V gene: TRBV3-1
J gene: TRBJ2-7
D gene: NA
CDR3 DNA: TGTGCCAACAGCCAAGAAAGGGCCGCCTACGAGCAGTACTTC
CDR3 protein: CANSQERAAYEQYF

clone size: NA
V gene: TRBV19
J gene: TRBJ1-1
D gene: NA
CDR3 DNA: TGTGCCAGTAAGGCGCCAGGAGCTGGTGGAGACACTGAAGCTTTCTTT
CDR3 protein: CASKAPGAGGDTEAFF

clone size: many
V gene: TRBV24-1
J gene: TRBJ1-2
D gene: NA
CDR3 DNA: TGTGCCACCAGCGACAGGTACTATGGCTACACCTTC
CDR3 protein: CATSDRYYGYTF

clone size: NA
V gene: TRBV6-1
J gene: TRBJ1-5
D gene: TRBD1
CDR3 DNA: TGTGCCAGCAGTGAAGGTACGGGGGGACAGAGCAATCAGCCCCAGCATTTT
CDR3 protein: CASSEGTGGQSNQPQHF

clone size: many
V gene: TRBV27
J gene: TRBJ2-2
D gene: NA
CDR3 DNA: TGTGCCAGCAGTTTGGTACAGGTAGCAGGGGAGGCCGGGGAGCTGTTTTTT
CDR3 protein: CASSLVQVAGEAGELFF

clone size: few
V gene: TRBV9
J gene: TRBJ1-4
D gene: NA
CDR3 DNA: TGTGCCAGCAGTTCCGAGGGGGAAAAACTGTTTTTT
CDR3 protein: CASSSEGEKLFF

clone size: NA
V gene: TRBV28
J gene: TRBJ2-1
D gene: TRBD2
CDR3 DNA: TGTGCCAGCAGGCCGCTAGCGGGAGGGCCCTACAATGAGCAGTTCTTC
CDR3 protein: CASRPLAGGPYNEQFF

clone size: many
V gene: TRBV3-1
J gene: TRBJ2-1
D gene: TRBD2
CDR3 DNA: TGTGCCAGCAGTCTCCTTAGCGGGACTGGTGGAAATGAGCAGTTCTTC
CDR3 protein: CASSLLSGTGGNEQFF

clone size: NA
V gene: TRBV4-1
J gene: TRBJ1-2
D gene: TRBD1
CDR3 DNA: TGCGCCAGCAGCCATGGGACAGTTTTTAACTATGGCTACACCTTC
CDR3 protein: CASSHGTVFNYGYTF

clone size: many
V gene: TRBV20-1
J gene: TRBJ2-2
D gene: NA
CDR3 DNA: TGCAGTGCTAGTCCCCGGGGGAGGAACACCGGGGAGCTGTTTTTT
CDR3 protein: CSASPRGRNTGELFF

clone size: many
V gene: TRBV12-3/TRBV12-4
J gene: TRBJ2-7
D gene: NA
CDR3 DNA: TGTGCCAGCAGTATAAGCGTTTACGAGCAGTACTTC
CDR3 protein: CASSISVYEQYF

clone size: many
V gene: TRBV6-1
J gene: TRBJ1-2
D gene: NA
CDR3 DNA: TGTGCCAGCAGCTCCGGGGGAATCTATGGCTACACCTTC
CDR3 protein: CASSSGGIYGYTF

clone size: many
V gene: TRBV5-1
J gene: TRBJ1-1
D gene: NA
CDR3 DNA: TGCGCCAGCAGTTTCGACAGCCCCAACACTGAAGCTTTCTTT
CDR3 protein: CASSFDSPNTEAFF

clone size: many
V gene: TRBV4-1
J gene: TRBJ2-2
D gene: NA
CDR3 DNA: TGCGCCAGCACCTCCACCGGGGAGCTGTTTTTT
CDR3 protein: CASTSTGELFF

clone size: many
V gene: TRBV28
J gene: TRBJ2-7
D gene: NA
CDR3 DNA: TGTGCCAGCAAATCCACTAGCAGCACCTACGAGCAGTACTTC
CDR3 protein: CASKSTSSTYEQYF

clone size: many
V gene: TRBV3-1
J gene: TRBJ1-6
D gene: TRBD1
CDR3 DNA: TGTGCCAGCAGCCCGGGGACAGGGCATTCACCCCTCCACTTT
CDR3 protein: CASSPGTGHSPLHF

clone size: many
V gene: TRBV7-2
J gene: TRBJ2-7
D gene: TRBD2
CDR3 DNA: TGTGCCAGCAGCTTGAGTAGCGGGAGTAACGAGCAGTACTTC
CDR3 protein: CASSLSSGSNEQYF

clone size: many
V gene: TRBV4-3
J gene: TRBJ1-1
D gene: NA
CDR3 DNA: TGCGCCAGCAGCCAAACATCGAACACTGAAGCTTTCTTT
CDR3 protein: CASSQTSNTEAFF

clone size: many
V gene: TRBV4-1
J gene: TRBJ1-1
D gene: NA
CDR3 DNA: TGCGCCAGCAGCCAAAACCCTATTAACACTGAAGCTTTCTTT
CDR3 protein: CASSQNPINTEAFF

clone size: many
V gene: TRBV6-2/TRBV6-3
J gene: TRBJ1-2
D gene: NA
CDR3 DNA: TGTGCCAGCAGACGGGACTTGAGTAGCTATGGCTACACCTTC
CDR3 protein: CASRRDLSSYGYTF

clone size: many
V gene: TRBV18
J gene: TRBJ1-1
D gene: NA
CDR3 DNA: TGTGCCAGCTCTCAACGGACCACTGAAGCTTTCTTT
CDR3 protein: CASSQRTTEAFF

clone size: NA
V gene: TRBV19
J gene: TRBJ2-7
D gene: TRBD1
CDR3 DNA: TGTGCCAGTAGCAATGACAGGGGGCGCGAGCAGTACTTC
CDR3 protein: CASSNDRGREQYF

clone size: NA
V gene: TRBV5-8
J gene: TRBJ1-6
D gene: NA
CDR3 DNA: TGTGCCAGCAGCTCGTTATATACACCCCTCCACTTT
CDR3 protein: CASSSLYTPLHF

clone size: many
V gene: TRBV29-1
J gene: TRBJ2-1
D gene: NA
CDR3 DNA: TGCAGCGTTTTTCCAGGGAGCTCCTACAATGAGCAGTTCTTC
CDR3 protein: CSVFPGSSYNEQFF

clone size: NA
V gene: TRBV7-9
J gene: TRBJ2-5
D gene: TRBD2
CDR3 DNA: TGTGCCAGCAGCTTACGTAGCGGGTCATCCGACACCCAGTACTTC
CDR3 protein: CASSLRSGSSDTQYF

clone size: many
V gene: TRBV2
J gene: TRBJ2-1
D gene: TRBD2
CDR3 DNA: TGTGCCAGCAGTGGTAGCGGGAGGCCCTACAATGAGCAGTTCTTC
CDR3 protein: CASSGSGRPYNEQFF

clone size: many
V gene: TRBV28
J gene: TRBJ2-4
D gene: TRBD1
CDR3 DNA: TGTGCCAGCACCTCTCCTCCAGGGGGCGGAAACATTCAGTACTTC
CDR3 protein: CASTSPPGGGNIQYF

clone size: many
V gene: TRBV9
J gene: TRBJ2-1
D gene: NA
CDR3 DNA: TGTGCCAGCAGCGTAGGCTTATTGGGGGACTGGCGCCCCTACAATGAGCAGTTCTTC
CDR3 protein: CASSVGLLGDWRPYNEQFF

clone size: many
V gene: TRBV28
J gene: TRBJ2-7
D gene: TRBD2
CDR3 DNA: TGTGCCAGCAGTTTTTTGGCGGGAGATGACGCCTACGAGCAGTACTTC
CDR3 protein: CASSFLAGDDAYEQYF

clone size: NA
V gene: TRBV7-3
J gene: TRBJ2-3
D gene: NA
CDR3 DNA: TGTGCCAGCAGCCAAATCACCGGCGATACGCAGTATTTT
CDR3 protein: CASSQITGDTQYF

clone size: many
V gene: TRBV18
J gene: TRBJ2-5
D gene: NA
CDR3 DNA: TGTGCCAGCTCACCAAACGACCGAGACTTCCAAGAGACCCAGTACTTC
CDR3 protein: CASSPNDRDFQETQYF

clone size: many
V gene: TRBV30
J gene: TRBJ1-4
D gene: NA
CDR3 DNA: TGTGCCTGGAGTCCGCGAGGGAGCTTTAATGAAAAACTGTTTTTT
CDR3 protein: CAWSPRGSFNEKLFF

clone size: many
V gene: TRBV30
J gene: TRBJ2-1
D gene: TRBD1
CDR3 DNA: TGTGCCTGGAGTATCGGGACAGCCTACAATGAGCAGTTCTTC
CDR3 protein: CAWSIGTAYNEQFF

clone size: few
V gene: TRBV19
J gene: TRBJ1-2
D gene: TRBD1
CDR3 DNA: TGTGCCAGTAGAAAGGACAGGGGGCGGAACTATGGCTACACCTTC
CDR3 protein: CASRKDRGRNYGYTF

clone size: few
V gene: TRBV4-1
J gene: TRBJ2-7
D gene: TRBD1
CDR3 DNA: TGCGCCAGCAGCCTCCGGGACAGGGATTTGCGGGAGCAGTACTTC
CDR3 protein: CASSLRDRDLREQYF

clone size: many
V gene: TRBV12-3/TRBV12-4
J gene: TRBJ1-3
D gene: NA
CDR3 DNA: TGTGCCAGCAGAGAACCCAGCTCTGGAAACACCATATATTTT
CDR3 protein: CASREPSSGNTIYF

clone size: many
V gene: TRBV28
J gene: TRBJ1-5
D gene: NA
CDR3 DNA: TGTGCCAGCAGTCTAATCGGGCCCCAGCATTTT
CDR3 protein: CASSLIGPQHF

clone size: many
V gene: TRBV7-9
J gene: TRBJ2-5
D gene: TRBD2
CDR3 DNA: TGTGCCAGCAGCTTAGGTGCAGCGGGATTCCAAGAGACCCAGTACTTC
CDR3 protein: CASSLGAAGFQETQYF

clone size: many
V gene: TRBV9
J gene: TRBJ2-2
D gene: NA
CDR3 DNA: TGTGCCAGCAGCGTCGAGAACACCGGGGAGCTGTTTTTT
CDR3 protein: CASSVENTGELFF

clone size: many
V gene: TRBV28
J gene: TRBJ2-5
D gene: NA
CDR3 DNA: TGTGCCAGCAGTCTTCAAGATAATACAGAGACCCAGTACTTC
CDR3 protein: CASSLQDNTETQYF

clone size: NA
V gene: TRBV12-3/TRBV12-4
J gene: TRBJ2-7
D gene: TRBD1
CDR3 DNA: TGTGCCAGCAGTAGACCGGGACAGGGGGCGGTCGAGCAGTACTTC
CDR3 protein: CASSRPGQGAVEQYF